This T cell receptor (beta chain) is from a study of T cell responses to AZD1222 COVID-19 vaccine. The length of the CDR3 is 16 residues. CDR1 SGHTA and CDR2 FQGTGA come from the germline V gene. V was clipped by 2 bases and J by 6 bases; unmatched bases: 10. Whole-study findings and limits: Possibly, clonal diversity was underestimated; donors were largely white British and included more females. Seropositive status at baseline applied to only 6 or 7 AZD1222 recipients.

Points on this clone: Its antigen is not identified.

Assay used: immunoSEQ multiplex PCR; TCRdb lists only in-frame clones, some missing. Among some 140,000 clones listed, around 92% were seen once. The receptor's source is an adult who received the AZD1222 COVID-19 vaccine. The sample was peripheral blood, taken 28 days after the second AZD1222 dose. This chain joins TRBV7-3 and TRBJ1-2, with 9 bases lining up with TRBD1. DNA of the CDR3: TGTGCCAGCAGCTTATCTCCGGACAGGGGACCCCATGGCTACACCTTC. This translates into CASSLSPDRGPHGYTF.